Described below is a single T cell receptor beta chain sequence and its context. Its antigen is as yet unknown. This sample is drawn from a study of T cell repertoires in cytomegalovirus infection. TCRdb reprocessed the reads with MiXCR, giving one entry per CDR3 protein. The profile covers approximately 110,000 distinct CDR3 sequences, with under 50% appearing a single time and about three quarters taken by the ten largest. Germline V gives CDR1 MNHEY, CDR2 SMNVEV (reference sequence). V was clipped by 6 bases and J by 3 bases; unmatched bases: 6. The CDR3 covers 15 residues. Study outcomes and limitations: Within the response measured ex vivo, HLA-C-restricted CMV-specific TCR beta clonotypes were dominant.

This chain joins TRBV27 and TRBJ1-5, with 9 nucleotides matching TRBD1. The sample here was CD8+ T cells from cultured PBMCs, taken from culture after CMV antigen stimulation. This sequence originates from a human donor in good health (CMV status not recorded). Some clones in this sample may be carry-over from other donors' samples. For the CDR3, the DNA is TGTGCCAGCAGCCCCCGGGACAGGGCCAATCAGCCCCAGCATTTT. It translates to CASSPRDRANQPQHF.